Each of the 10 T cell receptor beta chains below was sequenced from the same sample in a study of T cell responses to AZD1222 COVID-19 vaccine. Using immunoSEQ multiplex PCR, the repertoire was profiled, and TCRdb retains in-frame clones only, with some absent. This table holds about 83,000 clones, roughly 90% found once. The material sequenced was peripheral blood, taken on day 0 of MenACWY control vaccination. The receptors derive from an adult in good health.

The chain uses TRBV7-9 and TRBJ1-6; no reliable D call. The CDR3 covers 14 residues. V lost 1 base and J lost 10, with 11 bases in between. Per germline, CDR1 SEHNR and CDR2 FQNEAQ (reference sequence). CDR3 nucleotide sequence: TGTGCCAGCAGCTTAGGGGCCTTTGGGTCACCCCTCCACTTT. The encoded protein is CASSLGAFGSPLHF.

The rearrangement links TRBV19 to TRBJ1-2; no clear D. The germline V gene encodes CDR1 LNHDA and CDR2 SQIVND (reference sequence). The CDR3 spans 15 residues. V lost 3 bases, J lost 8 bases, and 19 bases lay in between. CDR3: CASSMVVTQSYGYTF. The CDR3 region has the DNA TGTGCCAGTAGTATGGTAGTGACCCAGAGCTACGGCTACACCTTC. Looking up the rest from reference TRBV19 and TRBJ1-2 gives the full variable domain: DGGITQSPKYLFRKEGQNVTLSCEQNLNHDAMYWYRQDPGQGLRLIYYSQIVNDFQKGDIAEGYSVSREKKESFPLTVTSAQKNPTAFYLCASSMVVTQSYGYTFGSGTRLTVV.

CDR3 sequence: CASSRKSEQYF. CDR3 in DNA: TGTGCCAGCAGTCGCAAATCCGAGCAGTACTTC. V usage is TRBV11-2 and J usage is TRBJ2-7; D unresolved. Germline V gene sequence: CDR1 SGHAT, CDR2 FQNNGV. The V end lost 6 bases, the J end lost 6 bases, and 9 bases lay between the germline ends. There are 11 residues in the CDR3.

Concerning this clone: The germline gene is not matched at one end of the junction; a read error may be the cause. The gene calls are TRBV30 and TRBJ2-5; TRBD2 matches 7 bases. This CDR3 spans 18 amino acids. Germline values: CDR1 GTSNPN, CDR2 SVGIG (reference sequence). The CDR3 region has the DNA TGTGCCTGGCGTGTACCAGCTGGGCAGGGAGGGCCGGGAAAGACCCAGTACTTC. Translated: CAWRVPAGQGGPGKTQYF.

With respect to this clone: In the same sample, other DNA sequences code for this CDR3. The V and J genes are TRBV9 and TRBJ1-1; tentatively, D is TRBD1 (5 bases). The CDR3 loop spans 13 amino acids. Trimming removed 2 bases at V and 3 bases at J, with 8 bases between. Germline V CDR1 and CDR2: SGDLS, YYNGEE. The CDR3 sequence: CASSVGGDTEAFF. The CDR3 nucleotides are TGTGCCAGCAGCGTCGGGGGGGACACTGAAGCTTTCTTT.

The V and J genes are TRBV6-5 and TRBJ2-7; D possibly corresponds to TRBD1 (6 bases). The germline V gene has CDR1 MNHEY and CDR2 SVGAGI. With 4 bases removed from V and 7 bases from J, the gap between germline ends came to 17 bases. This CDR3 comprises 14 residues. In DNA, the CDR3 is TGTGCCAGCAGTTCCGCCTACGGGACATATGAGCAGTACTTC. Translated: CASSSAYGTYEQYF.

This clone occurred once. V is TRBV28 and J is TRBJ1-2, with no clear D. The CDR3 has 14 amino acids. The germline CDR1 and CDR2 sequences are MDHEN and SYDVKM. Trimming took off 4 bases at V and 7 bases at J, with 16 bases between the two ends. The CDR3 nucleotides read TGTGCCAGCAGTTCGGCGGCAGCCCGGCGTGGCTACACCTTC. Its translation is CASSSAAARRGYTF.

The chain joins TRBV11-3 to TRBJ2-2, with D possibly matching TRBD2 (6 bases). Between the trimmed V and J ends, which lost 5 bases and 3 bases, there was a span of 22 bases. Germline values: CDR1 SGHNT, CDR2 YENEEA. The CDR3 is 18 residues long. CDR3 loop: CASSESSSVSPDTGELFF. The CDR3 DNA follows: TGTGCCAGCAGCGAATCTTCTAGCGTGAGTCCTGACACCGGGGAGCTGTTTTTT. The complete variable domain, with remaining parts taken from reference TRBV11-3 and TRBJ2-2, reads EAGVVQSPRYKIIEKKQPVAFWCNPISGHNTLYWYLQNLGQGPELLIRYENEEAVDDSQLPKDRFSAERLKGVDSTLKIQPAELGDSAVYLCASSESSSVSPDTGELFFGEGSRLTVL.

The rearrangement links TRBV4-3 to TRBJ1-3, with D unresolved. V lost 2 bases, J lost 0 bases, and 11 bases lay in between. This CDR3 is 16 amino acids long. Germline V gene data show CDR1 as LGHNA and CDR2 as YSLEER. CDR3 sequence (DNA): TGCGCCAGCAGCCAAAGCCAGGAACTCTCTGGAAACACCATATATTTT. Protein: CASSQSQELSGNTIYF.

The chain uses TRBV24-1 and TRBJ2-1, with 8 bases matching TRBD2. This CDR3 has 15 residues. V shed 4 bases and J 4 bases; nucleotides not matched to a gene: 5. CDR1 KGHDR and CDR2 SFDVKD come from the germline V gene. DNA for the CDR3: TGTGCCACCAGTGACACCGCGGGAGGATACAATGAGCAGTTCTTC. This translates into CATSDTAGGYNEQFF.